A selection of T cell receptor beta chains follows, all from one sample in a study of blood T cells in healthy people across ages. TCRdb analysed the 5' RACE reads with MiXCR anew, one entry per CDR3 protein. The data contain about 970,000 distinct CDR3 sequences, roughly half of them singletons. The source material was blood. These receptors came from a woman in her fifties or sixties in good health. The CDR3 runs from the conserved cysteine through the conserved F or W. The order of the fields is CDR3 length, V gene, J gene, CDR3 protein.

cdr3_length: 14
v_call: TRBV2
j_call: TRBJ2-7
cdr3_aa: CASSSHWNTYEQYF

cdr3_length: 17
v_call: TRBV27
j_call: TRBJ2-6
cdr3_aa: CASSLSTGLTGANVLTF

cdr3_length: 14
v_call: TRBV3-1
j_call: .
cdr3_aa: CASSQRTSRGTQYF

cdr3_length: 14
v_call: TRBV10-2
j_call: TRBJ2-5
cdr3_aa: CASSEGQTQETQYF

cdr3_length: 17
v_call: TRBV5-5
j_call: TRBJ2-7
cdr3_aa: CASSLVSKQLEDYEQYF

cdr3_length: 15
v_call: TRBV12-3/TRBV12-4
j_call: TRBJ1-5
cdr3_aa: CASGYNRGAYQPQHF

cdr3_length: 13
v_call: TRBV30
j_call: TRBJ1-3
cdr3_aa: CACTGGSGNTIYF

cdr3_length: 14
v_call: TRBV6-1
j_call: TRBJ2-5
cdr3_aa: CASSVRALEETQYF

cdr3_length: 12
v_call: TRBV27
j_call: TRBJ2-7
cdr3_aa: CASRGAAETRYF

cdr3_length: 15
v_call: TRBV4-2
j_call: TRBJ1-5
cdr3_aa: CASSQETGTYQPQHF

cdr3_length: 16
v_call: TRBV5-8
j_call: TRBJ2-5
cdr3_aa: CASSSGTRSLGETQYF

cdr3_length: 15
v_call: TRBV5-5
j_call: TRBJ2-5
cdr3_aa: CASSLILTRWETRYF

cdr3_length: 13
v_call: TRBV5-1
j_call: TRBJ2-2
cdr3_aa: CANNLGNTGELFF

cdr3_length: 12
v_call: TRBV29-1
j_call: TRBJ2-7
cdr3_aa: CSVTGQNYEQYF

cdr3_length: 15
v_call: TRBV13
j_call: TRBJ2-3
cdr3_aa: CASTRTAGAADTQYF

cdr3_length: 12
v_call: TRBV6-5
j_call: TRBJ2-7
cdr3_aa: CASRSTGNEQYF

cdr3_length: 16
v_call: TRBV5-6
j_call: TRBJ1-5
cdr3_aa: CASSFLGQGPDQPQHF

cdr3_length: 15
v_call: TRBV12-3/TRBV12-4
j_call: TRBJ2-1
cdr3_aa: CASSVGGTSDDEQFF

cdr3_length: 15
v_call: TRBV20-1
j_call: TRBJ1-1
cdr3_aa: CSARESRGLNTEAFF

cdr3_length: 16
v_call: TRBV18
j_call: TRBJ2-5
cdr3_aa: CASSPKEVSVKETQYF

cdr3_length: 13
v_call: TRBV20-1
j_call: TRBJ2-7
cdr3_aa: CSASGTPVYEQYF

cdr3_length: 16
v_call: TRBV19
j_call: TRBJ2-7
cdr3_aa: CASSIAGQFKHYEQYF

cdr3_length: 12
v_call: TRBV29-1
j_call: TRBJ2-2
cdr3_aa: CSLGGETGELFF

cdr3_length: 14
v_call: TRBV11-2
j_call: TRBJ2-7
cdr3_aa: CASSLSGEGCEQYF

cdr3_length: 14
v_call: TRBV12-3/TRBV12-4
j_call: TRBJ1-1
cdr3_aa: CASTTPGRTTEAFF

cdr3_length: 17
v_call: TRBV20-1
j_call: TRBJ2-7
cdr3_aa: CSARDWGSGGDAREQYF

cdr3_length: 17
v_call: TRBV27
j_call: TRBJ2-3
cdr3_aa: CASSSGIAGVSTDTQYF

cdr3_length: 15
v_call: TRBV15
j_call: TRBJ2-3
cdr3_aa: CATSRGERSTDTQYF

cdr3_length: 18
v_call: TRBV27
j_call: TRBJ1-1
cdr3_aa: CASSFIGYGTNMNTEAFF

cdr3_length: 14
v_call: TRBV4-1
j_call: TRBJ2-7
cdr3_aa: CASSQWQGGYEQYF

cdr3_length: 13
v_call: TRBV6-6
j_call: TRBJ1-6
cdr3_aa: CASSYFFRDALHF

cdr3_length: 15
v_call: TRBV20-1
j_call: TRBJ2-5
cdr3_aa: CSARDRGRIWETQYF

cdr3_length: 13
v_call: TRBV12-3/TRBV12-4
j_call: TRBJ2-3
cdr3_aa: CASRGTNTDTQYF

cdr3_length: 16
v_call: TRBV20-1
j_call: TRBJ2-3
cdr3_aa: CSARDRDRAYTDTQYF

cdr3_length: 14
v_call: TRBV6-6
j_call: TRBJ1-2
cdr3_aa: CASSLIREGNGYTF

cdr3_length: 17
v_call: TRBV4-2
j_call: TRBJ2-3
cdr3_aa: CASSQFRTSGRGNTQYF

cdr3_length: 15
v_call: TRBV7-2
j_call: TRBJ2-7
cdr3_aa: CASSLLGGWSYEQYF

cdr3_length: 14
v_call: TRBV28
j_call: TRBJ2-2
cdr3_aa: CAAWASGRHGELFF

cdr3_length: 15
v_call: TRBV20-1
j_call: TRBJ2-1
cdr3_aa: CSASYPIPAYNEQFF

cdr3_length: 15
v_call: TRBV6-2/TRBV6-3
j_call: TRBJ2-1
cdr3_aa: CASTPEGGGHNEQFF

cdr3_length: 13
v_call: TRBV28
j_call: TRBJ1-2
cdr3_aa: CASWNDRNYGYTF

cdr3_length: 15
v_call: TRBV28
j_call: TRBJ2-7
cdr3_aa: CASSSAGPTSNEQYF

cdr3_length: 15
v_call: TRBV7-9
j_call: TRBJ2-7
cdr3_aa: CASTSKRGESYEQYF

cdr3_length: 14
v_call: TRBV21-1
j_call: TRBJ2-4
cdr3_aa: CASSKNREKNIQYF

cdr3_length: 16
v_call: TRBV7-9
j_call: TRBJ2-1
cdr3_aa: CASTVFSGRRYNEQFF

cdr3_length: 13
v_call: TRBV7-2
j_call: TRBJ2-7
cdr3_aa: CASSLTVTYEQYF

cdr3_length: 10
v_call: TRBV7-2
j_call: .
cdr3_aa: CAVGPYEQYF

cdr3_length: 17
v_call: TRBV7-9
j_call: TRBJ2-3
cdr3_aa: CASSLSKSGSSTDTQYF

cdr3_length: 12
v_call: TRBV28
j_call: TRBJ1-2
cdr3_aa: CASSPYNYGYTF

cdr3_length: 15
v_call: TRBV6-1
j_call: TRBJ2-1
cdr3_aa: CASSELGRGYNEQFF

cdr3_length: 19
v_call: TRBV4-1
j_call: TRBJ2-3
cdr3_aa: CASSHGGLAGGPGTDTQYF

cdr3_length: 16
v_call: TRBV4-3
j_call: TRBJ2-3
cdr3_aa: CASSQSGPPSTDTQYF

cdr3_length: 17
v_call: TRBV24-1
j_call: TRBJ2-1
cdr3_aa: CATSPPASGRYYNEQFF

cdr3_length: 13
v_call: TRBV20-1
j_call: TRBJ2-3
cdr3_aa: CSARISGMGTQYF

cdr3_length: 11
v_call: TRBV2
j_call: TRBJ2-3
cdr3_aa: CASSHSYTQYF

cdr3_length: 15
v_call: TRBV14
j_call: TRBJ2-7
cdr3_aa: CASSQEGRRDNEQYF

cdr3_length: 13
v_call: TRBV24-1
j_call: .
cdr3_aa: CATSRAGYNEQYF

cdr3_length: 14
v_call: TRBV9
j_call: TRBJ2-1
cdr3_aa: CASSGSGGYNGQFF

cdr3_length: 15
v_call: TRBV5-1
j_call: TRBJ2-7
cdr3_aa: CASSLGLAPAYEQYF

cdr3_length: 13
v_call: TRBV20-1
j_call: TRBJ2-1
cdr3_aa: CSARSLSNNEQFF